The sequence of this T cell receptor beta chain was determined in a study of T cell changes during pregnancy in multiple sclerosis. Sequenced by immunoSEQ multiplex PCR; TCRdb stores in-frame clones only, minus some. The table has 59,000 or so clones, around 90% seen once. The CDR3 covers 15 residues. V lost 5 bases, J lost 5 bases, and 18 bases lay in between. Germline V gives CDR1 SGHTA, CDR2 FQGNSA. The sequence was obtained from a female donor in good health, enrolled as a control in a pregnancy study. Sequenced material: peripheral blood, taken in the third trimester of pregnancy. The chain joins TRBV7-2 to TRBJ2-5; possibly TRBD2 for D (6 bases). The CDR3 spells CASSRRWGEGETQYF. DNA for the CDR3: TGTGCCAGCAGCCGCCGTTGGGGGGAAGGGGAGACCCAGTACTTC.